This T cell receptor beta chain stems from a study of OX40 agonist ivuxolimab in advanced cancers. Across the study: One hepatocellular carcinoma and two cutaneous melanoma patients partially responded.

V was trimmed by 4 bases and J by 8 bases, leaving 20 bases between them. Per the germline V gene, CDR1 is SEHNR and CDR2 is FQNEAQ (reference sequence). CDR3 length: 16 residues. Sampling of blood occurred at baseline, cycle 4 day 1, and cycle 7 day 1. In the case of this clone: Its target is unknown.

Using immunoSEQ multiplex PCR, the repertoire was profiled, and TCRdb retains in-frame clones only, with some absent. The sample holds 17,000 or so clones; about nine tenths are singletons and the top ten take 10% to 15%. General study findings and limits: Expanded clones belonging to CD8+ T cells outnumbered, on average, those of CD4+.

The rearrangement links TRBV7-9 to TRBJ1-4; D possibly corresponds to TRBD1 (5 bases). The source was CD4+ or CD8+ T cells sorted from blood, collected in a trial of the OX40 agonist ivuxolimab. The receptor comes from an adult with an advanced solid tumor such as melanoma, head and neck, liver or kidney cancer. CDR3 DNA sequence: TGTGCCAGCAGCTCCCTGGGGCCAGGACGGGCCGAAAAACTGTTTTTT. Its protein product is CASSSLGPGRAEKLFF.